The source of this TCR beta chain is a study of T-cell memory formation after mild COVID-19. TCRdb reprocessed the 5' RACE reads via MiXCR and lists one record per CDR3 protein. The profile shows 100,000 to 120,000 distinct CDR3 sequences, 15% to 20% of them singletons. The CDR3 sequence is 14 residues long. Germline CDR1 and CDR2: SGHAT and FQNNGV. V was clipped by 3 bases and J by 0 bases, with 9 bases between them. Only a few counts were recorded for this clonotype. The sequence derives from a man aged 18 to 29 who had mild COVID-19 (a few samples of this study predate the infection). Cell type and time point are not known. V usage is TRBV11-2 and J usage is TRBJ2-7; possibly TRBD1 for D (6 bases). Sequenced: PBMCs or a T cell subset sorted from them (not recorded which). CDR3 DNA sequence: TGTGCCAGCAGCTTGGACAGAAGCTCCTACGAGCAGTACGTC. Protein: CASSLDRSSYEQYV.